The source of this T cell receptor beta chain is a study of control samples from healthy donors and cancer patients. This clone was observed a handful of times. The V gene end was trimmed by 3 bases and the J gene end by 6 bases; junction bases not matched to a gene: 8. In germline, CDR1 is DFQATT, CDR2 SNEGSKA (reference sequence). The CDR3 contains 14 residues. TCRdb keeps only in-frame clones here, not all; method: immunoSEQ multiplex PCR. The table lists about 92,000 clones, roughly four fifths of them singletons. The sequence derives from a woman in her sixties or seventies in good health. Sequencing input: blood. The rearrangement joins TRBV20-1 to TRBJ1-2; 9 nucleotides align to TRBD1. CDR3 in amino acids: CSASIGTGKNGYTF. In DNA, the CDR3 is TGCAGTGCTAGTATCGGGACAGGGAAAAATGGCTACACCTTC.